This is a list of T cell receptor beta chains from one sample in a study of blood T cell repertoires in COVID-19. Sequenced by immunoSEQ multiplex PCR; TCRdb stores in-frame clones only, minus some. The data hold 100,000 to 140,000 clones, with 88% observed a single time. Sequencing was performed on peripheral blood. The source is a man between 45 and 60 years old with active or convalescent COVID-19. Each CDR3 is given with its conserved first and last residue. Each record gives: clone size, V gene, D gene, J gene, CDR3 length, CDR3 DNA, CDR3 protein. D genes are given only for firm matches. Some rows mark clone size as missing; the rest say once, few, many or name a class of expanded clone.

clone size: -; V gene: TRBV6-5; D gene: TRBD1; J gene: TRBJ1-4; CDR3 length: 14; CDR3 DNA: TGTGCCAGCAGTTACAGGGGGCGTGGTGAAAAACTGTTTTTT; CDR3 protein: CASSYRGRGEKLFF
clone size: -; V gene: TRBV19; D gene: -; J gene: TRBJ1-1; CDR3 length: 18; CDR3 DNA: TGTGCCAGTAGTCCCCGCCTCGCCCCGGGACATCAGAACACTGAAGCTTTCTTT; CDR3 protein: CASSPRLAPGHQNTEAFF
clone size: -; V gene: TRBV28; D gene: TRBD1; J gene: TRBJ1-4; CDR3 length: 15; CDR3 DNA: TGTGCCAGCAGTCCACCTGCAGGGGGCCGTGAAAAACTGTTTTTT; CDR3 protein: CASSPPAGGREKLFF
clone size: -; V gene: TRBV18; D gene: -; J gene: TRBJ1-1; CDR3 length: 14; CDR3 DNA: TGTGCCAGCTCACCAGAGGTGTGGAGCACTGAAGCTTTCTTT; CDR3 protein: CASSPEVWSTEAFF
clone size: -; V gene: TRBV5-5; D gene: TRBD1; J gene: TRBJ1-2; CDR3 length: 15; CDR3 DNA: TGTGCCAGCAGCTTGTTGGGACAGGAGCTCTATGGCTACACCTTC; CDR3 protein: CASSLLGQELYGYTF
clone size: once; V gene: TRBV5-6; D gene: TRBD1; J gene: TRBJ1-1; CDR3 length: 14; CDR3 DNA: TGTGCCAGCAGTCCATGGGCAGGGGGATATGAAGCTTTCTTT; CDR3 protein: CASSPWAGGYEAFF
clone size: -; V gene: TRBV5-5; D gene: -; J gene: TRBJ1-1; CDR3 length: 14; CDR3 DNA: TGTGCCAGCAGCAACGGACTCTTGAACACTGAAGCTTTCTTT; CDR3 protein: CASSNGLLNTEAFF
clone size: -; V gene: TRBV3-1/TRBV3-2; D gene: TRBD2; J gene: TRBJ2-1; CDR3 length: 14; CDR3 DNA: TGTGCCAGCAGCCAGCTAGCGGGACACAATGAGCAGTTCTTC; CDR3 protein: CASSQLAGHNEQFF
clone size: -; V gene: TRBV15; D gene: -; J gene: TRBJ1-1; CDR3 length: 14; CDR3 DNA: TGTGCCACCAGCCGAGGGGGGGGCTACACTGAAGCTTTCTTT; CDR3 protein: CATSRGGGYTEAFF
clone size: -; V gene: TRBV29-1; D gene: -; J gene: TRBJ1-2; CDR3 length: 16; CDR3 DNA: TGCAGCGTTGCCGGTCAGGCTAACGCCCTCCAGGGGGGCTACACCTTC; CDR3 protein: CSVAGQANALQGGYTF
clone size: -; V gene: TRBV25-1; D gene: TRBD1; J gene: TRBJ2-1; CDR3 length: 13; CDR3 DNA: TGTGCCAGCAGCCGGGACAGCGGACATGAGCAGTTCTTC; CDR3 protein: CASSRDSGHEQFF
clone size: -; V gene: TRBV5-1; D gene: -; J gene: TRBJ1-1; CDR3 length: 16; CDR3 DNA: TGCGCCAGCAGCTCGGACCTTTCCCGGGGGAACACTGAAGCTTTCTTT; CDR3 protein: CASSSDLSRGNTEAFF
clone size: -; V gene: TRBV10-3; D gene: TRBD1; J gene: TRBJ2-3; CDR3 length: 17; CDR3 DNA: TGTGCCATCAGTGAGTCAGGGGGGACAGGGGCCACAGATACGCAGTATTTT; CDR3 protein: CAISESGGTGATDTQYF
clone size: -; V gene: TRBV19; D gene: -; J gene: TRBJ1-5; CDR3 length: 14; CDR3 DNA: TGTGCCAGTAGTATAGAGGGGCCCCCTCAGCCCCAGCATTTT; CDR3 protein: CASSIEGPPQPQHF
clone size: -; V gene: TRBV11-2; D gene: -; J gene: TRBJ2-5; CDR3 length: 12; CDR3 DNA: TGTGCCAGCAGCTTTACGCGGGAGACCCAGTACTTC; CDR3 protein: CASSFTRETQYF
clone size: -; V gene: TRBV27; D gene: TRBD1; J gene: TRBJ1-6; CDR3 length: 15; CDR3 DNA: TGTGCCAGCAGTTTTCGGACAGGGACAAATTCACCCCTCCACTTT; CDR3 protein: CASSFRTGTNSPLHF
clone size: -; V gene: TRBV5-1; D gene: -; J gene: TRBJ2-7; CDR3 length: 13; CDR3 DNA: TGCGCCAGCAGTGGAGGGTCCTCCTACGAGCAGTACTTC; CDR3 protein: CASSGGSSYEQYF
clone size: -; V gene: TRBV24-1; D gene: -; J gene: TRBJ1-3; CDR3 length: 16; CDR3 DNA: TGTGCCACCAGTGATTCTCCACTAGGGTATGGAAACACCATATATTTT; CDR3 protein: CATSDSPLGYGNTIYF
clone size: -; V gene: TRBV5-1; D gene: TRBD1; J gene: TRBJ1-2; CDR3 length: 15; CDR3 DNA: TGCGCCAGCAGCTTGTTCGACAGGGGGAACTATGGCTACACCTTC; CDR3 protein: CASSLFDRGNYGYTF
clone size: -; V gene: TRBV28; D gene: TRBD1; J gene: TRBJ2-1; CDR3 length: 20; CDR3 DNA: TGTGCCAGCAGTTTCCCCCCCGGGACAGGGGGCAGGCGGTCCTACAATGAGCAGTTCTTC; CDR3 protein: CASSFPPGTGGRRSYNEQFF
clone size: -; V gene: TRBV2; D gene: -; J gene: TRBJ2-1; CDR3 length: 14; CDR3 DNA: TGTGCCAGCAGTGAAGCTTCCCGAAACACCGAGCAGTTCTTC; CDR3 protein: CASSEASRNTEQFF
clone size: -; V gene: TRBV19; D gene: -; J gene: TRBJ2-1; CDR3 length: 13; CDR3 DNA: TGTGCCAGTAGTATGCCACAGGGCGGTGAGCAGTTCTTC; CDR3 protein: CASSMPQGGEQFF
clone size: -; V gene: TRBV28; D gene: -; J gene: TRBJ1-1; CDR3 length: 13; CDR3 DNA: TGTGCCACCCATTCCGGGATTCTCACTGAAGCTTTCTTT; CDR3 protein: CATHSGILTEAFF
clone size: -; V gene: TRBV6-6; D gene: TRBD1; J gene: TRBJ1-1; CDR3 length: 14; CDR3 DNA: TGTGCCAGCAGCCCGGAGGGGGCGACTCAACCGGCTTTCTTT; CDR3 protein: CASSPEGATQPAFF
clone size: -; V gene: TRBV3-1/TRBV3-2; D gene: TRBD2; J gene: TRBJ2-5; CDR3 length: 15; CDR3 DNA: TGTGCCAGCAGCCTCAGCGGGACTAGCAGAGAGACCCAGTACTTC; CDR3 protein: CASSLSGTSRETQYF
clone size: once; V gene: TRBV6-5; D gene: -; J gene: TRBJ2-2; CDR3 length: 14; CDR3 DNA: TGTGCCAGCGGGGAAAACAGGGATACCGGGGAGCTGTTTTTT; CDR3 protein: CASGENRDTGELFF
clone size: -; V gene: TRBV5-4; D gene: TRBD1; J gene: TRBJ2-3; CDR3 length: 16; CDR3 DNA: TGTGCCAGCAGCTTGGCCGTGGGACAGGGGTTGGCTACGCAGTATTTT; CDR3 protein: CASSLAVGQGLATQYF
clone size: once; V gene: TRBV24-1; D gene: TRBD1; J gene: TRBJ1-2; CDR3 length: 12; CDR3 DNA: TGTGCCACCAGGGACAGGGGGTATGGCTACACCTTC; CDR3 protein: CATRDRGYGYTF
clone size: -; V gene: TRBV7-9; D gene: TRBD2; J gene: TRBJ2-7; CDR3 length: 14; CDR3 DNA: TGTGCCAGCACCCAGACTAGCGCGCCCTACGAGCAGTACTTC; CDR3 protein: CASTQTSAPYEQYF
clone size: -; V gene: TRBV19; D gene: -; J gene: TRBJ1-2; CDR3 length: 13; CDR3 DNA: TGTGCCAGTAGTGCCCGGCGAGGCGGTGGCTACACCTTC; CDR3 protein: CASSARRGGGYTF
clone size: -; V gene: TRBV5-6; D gene: TRBD2; J gene: TRBJ2-7; CDR3 length: 16; CDR3 DNA: TGTGCCAGCAGCCTGAGACTAGCGGGAGGAGCCTACGAGCAGTACTTC; CDR3 protein: CASSLRLAGGAYEQYF
clone size: once; V gene: TRBV28; D gene: TRBD2; J gene: TRBJ2-1; CDR3 length: 13; CDR3 DNA: TGTGCCAGCAGTTTAGGGGGGGGGAGTGAGCAGTTCTTC; CDR3 protein: CASSLGGGSEQFF
clone size: -; V gene: TRBV6-6; D gene: TRBD1; J gene: TRBJ1-4; CDR3 length: 14; CDR3 DNA: TGTGCCAGCAGGTCACAGGGGGCGGGTGAAAAACTGTTTTTT; CDR3 protein: CASRSQGAGEKLFF
clone size: -; V gene: TRBV10-3; D gene: TRBD1; J gene: TRBJ1-4; CDR3 length: 13; CDR3 DNA: TGTGCCATCAACGAGGGGGCAGGTGAAAAACTGTTTTTT; CDR3 protein: CAINEGAGEKLFF
clone size: -; V gene: TRBV7-9; D gene: -; J gene: TRBJ1-4; CDR3 length: 14; CDR3 DNA: TGTGCCAGCAGCTTAGGCAGTATTAATGAAAAACTGTTTTTT; CDR3 protein: CASSLGSINEKLFF
clone size: -; V gene: TRBV5-1; D gene: -; J gene: TRBJ1-3; CDR3 length: 15; CDR3 DNA: TGCGCCAGCAGCTCCGAAGGAGCTTCTGGAAACACCATATATTTT; CDR3 protein: CASSSEGASGNTIYF
clone size: -; V gene: TRBV21-1; D gene: -; J gene: TRBJ2-5; CDR3 length: 18; CDR3 DNA: TGTGCCAGCAGCAAAGGCACTGAGGGGGACAGGGTAGTGGAGACCCAGTACTTC; CDR3 protein: CASSKGTEGDRVVETQYF
clone size: -; V gene: TRBV5-4; D gene: TRBD2; J gene: TRBJ2-1; CDR3 length: 17; CDR3 DNA: TGTGCCAGCAGCTTGGGCCTCGGGGGGAGTGGCTACAATGAGCAGTTCTTC; CDR3 protein: CASSLGLGGSGYNEQFF
clone size: -; V gene: TRBV6-2/TRBV6-3; D gene: TRBD2; J gene: TRBJ2-5; CDR3 length: 16; CDR3 DNA: TGTGCCAGCAGTTACGGGGCTGGAGCGGGACAAGAGACCCAGTACTTC; CDR3 protein: CASSYGAGAGQETQYF
clone size: -; V gene: TRBV5-1; D gene: TRBD2; J gene: TRBJ2-3; CDR3 length: 15; CDR3 DNA: TGCGCCAGCAGCCCTACTAGCGGGGAAGGGGATACGCAGTATTTT; CDR3 protein: CASSPTSGEGDTQYF
clone size: -; V gene: TRBV10-3; D gene: TRBD1; J gene: TRBJ1-2; CDR3 length: 13; CDR3 DNA: TGTGCCACCAAAGGGGGCGAGGGCTATGGCTACACCTTC; CDR3 protein: CATKGGEGYGYTF
clone size: -; V gene: TRBV4-1; D gene: -; J gene: TRBJ1-1; CDR3 length: 14; CDR3 DNA: TGCGCCAGCAGCCAAGTTGACCGGGACTTGGGGGGTAGCTTT; CDR3 protein: CASSQVDRDLGGSF
clone size: once; V gene: TRBV10-1; D gene: TRBD1; J gene: TRBJ2-4; CDR3 length: 16; CDR3 DNA: TGCGCCAGCAGTCCGTACGGGCGGGACAGGGAGAGCATTCAGTACTTC; CDR3 protein: CASSPYGRDRESIQYF
clone size: -; V gene: TRBV7-9; D gene: TRBD1; J gene: TRBJ1-4; CDR3 length: 15; CDR3 DNA: TGTGCCAGCAGCCTCCCGACAGGGGTAAATGAAAAACTGTTTTTT; CDR3 protein: CASSLPTGVNEKLFF
clone size: -; V gene: TRBV25-1; D gene: TRBD2; J gene: TRBJ2-3; CDR3 length: 16; CDR3 DNA: TGTGCCAGCAGTGAAGGACTAGCGGGAGGTACAGATACGCAGTATTTT; CDR3 protein: CASSEGLAGGTDTQYF
clone size: -; V gene: TRBV6-5; D gene: TRBD1; J gene: TRBJ1-2; CDR3 length: 15; CDR3 DNA: TGTGCCAGCAGTTACGAACAGGGGGCAAAAAATGGCTACACCTTC; CDR3 protein: CASSYEQGAKNGYTF
clone size: -; V gene: TRBV15; D gene: TRBD1; J gene: TRBJ2-7; CDR3 length: 13; CDR3 DNA: TGTGCCACCAGCGGGTACAGGGGTGGAGAGCAGTACTTC; CDR3 protein: CATSGYRGGEQYF
clone size: -; V gene: TRBV11-2; D gene: -; J gene: TRBJ1-5; CDR3 length: 13; CDR3 DNA: TGTGCCAGCAGCTGGACAGACAATCAGCCCCAGCATTTT; CDR3 protein: CASSWTDNQPQHF
clone size: -; V gene: TRBV6-1; D gene: -; J gene: TRBJ1-6; CDR3 length: 13; CDR3 DNA: TGTGCCAGCAGTGAATGGGGCCGGACGGAAGCCCACTTT; CDR3 protein: CASSEWGRTEAHF
clone size: -; V gene: TRBV6-1; D gene: -; J gene: TRBJ2-7; CDR3 length: 14; CDR3 DNA: TGTGCCAGCAGTGAAGCCGCAGGGACCTACGAGCAGTACTTC; CDR3 protein: CASSEAAGTYEQYF
clone size: -; V gene: TRBV27; D gene: TRBD2; J gene: TRBJ2-1; CDR3 length: 16; CDR3 DNA: TGTGCCAGCAGCTCCTTAAGCGGGAGCTGGTACAATGAGCAGTTCTTC; CDR3 protein: CASSSLSGSWYNEQFF
clone size: few; V gene: TRBV4-2; D gene: -; J gene: TRBJ2-1; CDR3 length: 15; CDR3 DNA: TGTGCCAGCAGCCAAGCCCAAGGCGGGGACGATGAGCAGTTCTTC; CDR3 protein: CASSQAQGGDDEQFF
clone size: -; V gene: TRBV28; D gene: -; J gene: TRBJ1-1; CDR3 length: 11; CDR3 DNA: TGTGCCAGCATAGAGAACACTGAAGCTTTCTTT; CDR3 protein: CASIENTEAFF